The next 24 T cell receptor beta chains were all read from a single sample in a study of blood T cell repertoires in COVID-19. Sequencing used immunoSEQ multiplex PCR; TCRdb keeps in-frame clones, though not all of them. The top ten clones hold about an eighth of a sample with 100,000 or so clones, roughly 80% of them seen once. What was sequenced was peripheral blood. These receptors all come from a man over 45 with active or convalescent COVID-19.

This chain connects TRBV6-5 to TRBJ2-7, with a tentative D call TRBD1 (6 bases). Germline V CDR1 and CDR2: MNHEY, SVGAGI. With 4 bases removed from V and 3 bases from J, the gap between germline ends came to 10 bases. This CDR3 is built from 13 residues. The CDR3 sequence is CASSSRGNYEQYF. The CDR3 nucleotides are TGTGCCAGCAGTTCCAGGGGAAACTACGAGCAGTACTTC.

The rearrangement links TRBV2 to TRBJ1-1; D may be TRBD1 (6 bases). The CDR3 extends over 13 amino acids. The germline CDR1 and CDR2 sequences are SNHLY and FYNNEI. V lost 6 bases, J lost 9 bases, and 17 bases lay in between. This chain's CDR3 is CASSPTGRDKAFF. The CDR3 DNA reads TGTGCCAGCAGCCCCACCGGGAGGGACAAAGCTTTCTTT.

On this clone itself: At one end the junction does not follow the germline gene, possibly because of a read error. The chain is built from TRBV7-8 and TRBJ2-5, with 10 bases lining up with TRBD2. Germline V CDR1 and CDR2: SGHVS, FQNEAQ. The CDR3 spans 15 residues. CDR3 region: CASSLAGANQETQYF. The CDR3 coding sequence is TGTGCCAGCAGCCTAGCGGGAGCCAACCAAGAGACCCAGTACTTC.

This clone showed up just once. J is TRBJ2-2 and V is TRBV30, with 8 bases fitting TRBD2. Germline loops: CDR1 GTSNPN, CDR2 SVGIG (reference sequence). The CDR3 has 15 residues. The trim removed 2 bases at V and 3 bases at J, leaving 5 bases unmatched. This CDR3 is CAWSRGLGDTGELFF. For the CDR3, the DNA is TGTGCCTGGAGTCGGGGACTAGGGGACACCGGGGAGCTGTTTTTT. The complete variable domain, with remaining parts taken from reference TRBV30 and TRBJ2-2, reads SQTIHQWPATLVQPVGSPLSLECTVEGTSNPNLYWYRQAAGRGLQLLFYSVGIGQISSEVPQNLSASRPQDRQFILSSKKLLLSDSGFYLCAWSRGLGDTGELFFGEGSRLTVL.

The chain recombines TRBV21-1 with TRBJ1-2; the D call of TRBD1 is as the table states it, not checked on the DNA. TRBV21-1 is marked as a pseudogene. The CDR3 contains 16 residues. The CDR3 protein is CASSTRQGTGAYGYTF. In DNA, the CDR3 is TGTGCCAGCAGCACGAGACAGGGGACAGGGGCCTATGGCTACACCTTC.

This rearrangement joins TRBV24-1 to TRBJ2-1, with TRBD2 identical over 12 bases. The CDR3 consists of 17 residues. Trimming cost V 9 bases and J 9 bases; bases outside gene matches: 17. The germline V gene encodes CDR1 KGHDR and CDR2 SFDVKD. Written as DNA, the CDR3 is TGTGCCACCGGACTAGCGGGACCCAACAACCTCAGGGGTGAGCAGTTCTTC. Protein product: CATGLAGPNNLRGEQFF.

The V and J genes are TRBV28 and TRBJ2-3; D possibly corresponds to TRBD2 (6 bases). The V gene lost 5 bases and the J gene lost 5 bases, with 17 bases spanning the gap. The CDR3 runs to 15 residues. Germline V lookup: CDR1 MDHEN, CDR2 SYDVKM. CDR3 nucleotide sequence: TGTGCCAGCAGTCCCCCTGGCGGGAACGGAGATACGCAGTATTTT. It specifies CASSPPGGNGDTQYF.

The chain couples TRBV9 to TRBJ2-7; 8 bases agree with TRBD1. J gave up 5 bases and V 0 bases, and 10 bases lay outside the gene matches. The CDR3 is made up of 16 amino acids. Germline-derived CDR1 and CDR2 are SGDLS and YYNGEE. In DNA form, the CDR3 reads TGTGCCAGCAGCGTAGGTCCCGGCCAGGGGGCCGACGAGCAGTACTTC. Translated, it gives CASSVGPGQGADEQYF. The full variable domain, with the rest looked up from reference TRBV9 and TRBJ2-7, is DSGVTQTPKHLITATGQRVTLRCSPRSGDLSVYWYQQSLDQGLQFLIQYYNGEERAKGNILERFSAQQFPDLHSELNLSSLELGDSALYFCASSVGPGQGADEQYFGPGTRLTVT.

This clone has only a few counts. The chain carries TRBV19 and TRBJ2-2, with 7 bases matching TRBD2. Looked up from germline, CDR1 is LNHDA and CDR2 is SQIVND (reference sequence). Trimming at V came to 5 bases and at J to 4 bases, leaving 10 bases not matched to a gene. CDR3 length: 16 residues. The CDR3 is CASSPGGAGTTGELFF. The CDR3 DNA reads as TGTGCCAGTAGTCCCGGAGGAGCGGGGACCACCGGGGAGCTGTTTTTT. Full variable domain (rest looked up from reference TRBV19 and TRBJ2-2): DGGITQSPKYLFRKEGQNVTLSCEQNLNHDAMYWYRQDPGQGLRLIYYSQIVNDFQKGDIAEGYSVSREKKESFPLTVTSAQKNPTAFYLCASSPGGAGTTGELFFGEGSRLTVL.

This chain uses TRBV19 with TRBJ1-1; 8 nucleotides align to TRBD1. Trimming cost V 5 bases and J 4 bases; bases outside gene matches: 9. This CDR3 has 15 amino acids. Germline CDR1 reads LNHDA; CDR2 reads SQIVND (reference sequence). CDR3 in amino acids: CASSLQGASSTEAFF. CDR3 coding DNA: TGTGCCAGTAGTCTTCAGGGGGCTTCAAGCACTGAAGCTTTCTTT.

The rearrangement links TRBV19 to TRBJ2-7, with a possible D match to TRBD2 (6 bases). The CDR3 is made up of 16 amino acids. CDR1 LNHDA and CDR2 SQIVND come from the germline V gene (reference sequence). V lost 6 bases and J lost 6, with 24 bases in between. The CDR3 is CASRRRVGGQGGEQYF. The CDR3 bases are TGTGCCAGTAGACGACGGGTGGGAGGTCAGGGTGGCGAGCAGTACTTC. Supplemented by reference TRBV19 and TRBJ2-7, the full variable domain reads DGGITQSPKYLFRKEGQNVTLSCEQNLNHDAMYWYRQDPGQGLRLIYYSQIVNDFQKGDIAEGYSVSREKKESFPLTVTSAQKNPTAFYLCASRRRVGGQGGEQYFGPGTRLTVT.

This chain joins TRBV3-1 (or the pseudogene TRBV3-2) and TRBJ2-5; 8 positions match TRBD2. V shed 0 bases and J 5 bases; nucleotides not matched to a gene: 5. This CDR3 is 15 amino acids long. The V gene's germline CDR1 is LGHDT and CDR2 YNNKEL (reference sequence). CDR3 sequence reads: CASSQEGGRMETQYF. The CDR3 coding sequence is TGTGCCAGCAGCCAAGAGGGCGGGAGGATGGAGACCCAGTACTTC.

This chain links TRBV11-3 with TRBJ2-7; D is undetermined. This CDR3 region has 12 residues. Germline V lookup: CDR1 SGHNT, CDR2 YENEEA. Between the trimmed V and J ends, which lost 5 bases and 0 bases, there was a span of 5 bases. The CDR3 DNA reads TGTGCCAGCAGCCCAAACTCCTACGAGCAGTACTTC. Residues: CASSPNSYEQYF.

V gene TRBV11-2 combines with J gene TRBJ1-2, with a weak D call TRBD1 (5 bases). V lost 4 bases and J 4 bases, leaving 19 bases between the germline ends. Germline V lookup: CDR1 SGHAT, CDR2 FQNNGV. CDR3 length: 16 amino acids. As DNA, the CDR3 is TGTGCCAGCAGCTCCCTTTTGAGGCAGGGACTCTATGGCTACACCTTC. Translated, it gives CASSSLLRQGLYGYTF.

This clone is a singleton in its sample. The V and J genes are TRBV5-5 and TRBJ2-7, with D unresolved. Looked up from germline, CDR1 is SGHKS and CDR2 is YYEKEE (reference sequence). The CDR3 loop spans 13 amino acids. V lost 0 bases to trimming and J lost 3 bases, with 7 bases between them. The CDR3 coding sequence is TGTGCCAGCAGCTTGGTAGGCGGCTACGAGCAGTACTTC. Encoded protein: CASSLVGGYEQYF.

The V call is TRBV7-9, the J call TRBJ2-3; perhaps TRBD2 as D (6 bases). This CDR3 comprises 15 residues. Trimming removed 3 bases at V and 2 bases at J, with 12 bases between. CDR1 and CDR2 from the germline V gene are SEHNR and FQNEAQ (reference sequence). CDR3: CASSLAGRYTDTQYF. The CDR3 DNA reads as TGTGCCAGCAGCTTGGCGGGACGTTACACAGATACGCAGTATTTT.

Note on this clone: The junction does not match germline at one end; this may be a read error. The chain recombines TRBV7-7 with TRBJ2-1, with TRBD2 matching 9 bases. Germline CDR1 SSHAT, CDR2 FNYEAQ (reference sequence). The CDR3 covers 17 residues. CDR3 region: CASSFDGLAGFHNEQFF. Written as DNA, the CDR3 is TGTGCTAGCAGCTTCGACGGGCTAGCGGGGTTCCACAATGAGCAGTTCTTC.

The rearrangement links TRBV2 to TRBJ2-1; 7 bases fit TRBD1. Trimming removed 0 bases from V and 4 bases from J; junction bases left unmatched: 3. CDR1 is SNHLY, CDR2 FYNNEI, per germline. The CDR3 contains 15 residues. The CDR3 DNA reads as TGTGCCAGCAGTGAAGCGGGACAGAATTACAATGAGCAGTTCTTC. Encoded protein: CASSEAGQNYNEQFF.

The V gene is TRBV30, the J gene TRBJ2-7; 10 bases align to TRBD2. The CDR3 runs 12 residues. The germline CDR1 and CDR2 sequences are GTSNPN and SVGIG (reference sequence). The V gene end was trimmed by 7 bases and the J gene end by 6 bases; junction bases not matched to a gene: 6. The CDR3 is CAFRGLAAEQYF. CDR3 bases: TGTGCCTTCAGAGGACTAGCGGCCGAGCAGTACTTC.

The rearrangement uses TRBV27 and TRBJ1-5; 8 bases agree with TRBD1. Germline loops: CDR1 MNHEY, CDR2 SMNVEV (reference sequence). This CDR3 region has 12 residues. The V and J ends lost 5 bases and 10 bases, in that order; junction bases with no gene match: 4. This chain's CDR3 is CASSHRGGPQHF. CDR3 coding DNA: TGTGCCAGCAGTCACAGGGGGGGACCCCAGCATTTT.

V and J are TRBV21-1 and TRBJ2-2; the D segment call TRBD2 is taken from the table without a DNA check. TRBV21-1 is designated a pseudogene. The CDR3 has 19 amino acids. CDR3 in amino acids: CASSKKKGLDRTNTGELFF. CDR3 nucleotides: TGTGCCAGCAGCAAAAAAAAGGGACTAGACAGGACTAACACCGGGGAGCTGTTTTTT.

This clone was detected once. The CDR3 DNA is TGCGCCAGCAGCCAAAGCTATAGCAATCAGCCCCAGCATTTT. This gives the protein CASSQSYSNQPQHF. This rearrangement joins TRBV4-1 to TRBJ1-5; D is unresolved. The CDR3 contains 14 residues. With 2 bases removed from V and 0 bases from J, the gap between germline ends came to 5 bases. From germline, CDR1 is MGHRA and CDR2 YSYEKL.

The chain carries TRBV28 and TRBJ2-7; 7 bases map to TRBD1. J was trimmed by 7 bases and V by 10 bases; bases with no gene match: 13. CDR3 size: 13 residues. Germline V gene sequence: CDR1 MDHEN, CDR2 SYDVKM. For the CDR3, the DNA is TGTGCCATCGAGTCCGAAAGGGGGCGGGAGCAGTACTTC. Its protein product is CAIESERGREQYF.

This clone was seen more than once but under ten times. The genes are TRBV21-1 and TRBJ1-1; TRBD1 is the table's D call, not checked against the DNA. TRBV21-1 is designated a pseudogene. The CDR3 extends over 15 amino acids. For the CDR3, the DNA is TGTGCCAGCAGCAAAGTGAGACTCCTTCAGGGTGAAGCTTTCTTT. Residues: CASSKVRLLQGEAFF.